A selection of T cell receptor beta chains follows, all from one sample in a study of blood T cell repertoires in COVID-19. Here immunoSEQ multiplex PCR was the method, and the copy in TCRdb shows in-frame clones only, minus some. The sample includes about 170,000 clones, 85% of them seen just once. The sequenced sample consisted of peripheral blood. The source of these receptors is a human donor with acute or convalescent COVID-19. The donor label of this sample is uncertain. Each CDR3 is given with its conserved first and last residue. The D gene is left open where the match is weak. Only part of the rows carry a size: once, few, many, or a class if the clone is expanded.

CDR3 length | D gene | J gene | V gene | clone size | CDR3 protein | CDR3 DNA
14 | TRBD1 | TRBJ1-4 | TRBV7-2 | - | CASSTDRGDEKLFF | TGTGCCAGCTCCACGGACAGGGGGGATGAAAAACTGTTTTTT
12 | - | TRBJ2-4 | TRBV7-8 | - | CASSPEASIQYF | TGTGCCAGCAGCCCCGAGGCCTCCATTCAGTACTTC
16 | - | TRBJ2-2 | TRBV5-1 | - | CASSTQESQGGVELFF | TGCGCCAGCAGCACCCAGGAGTCGCAGGGGGGAGTGGAGCTGTTTTTT
14 | - | TRBJ2-3 | TRBV7-8 | - | CASRPGRDTDTQYF | TGTGCCAGCAGGCCCGGGCGGGACACAGATACGCAGTATTTT
17 | TRBD2 | TRBJ2-3 | TRBV7-9 | - | CASTRAGGPISTDTQYF | TGTGCCAGCACCAGAGCGGGGGGACCGATAAGCACAGATACGCAGTATTTT
16 | TRBD1 | TRBJ2-7 | TRBV6-1 | - | CASSGKDRSIAYEQYF | TGTGCCAGCAGTGGTAAGGACAGGAGTATTGCCTACGAGCAGTACTTC
13 | TRBD1 | TRBJ1-2 | TRBV3-1/TRBV3-2 | - | CASSQVDRAGYTF | TGTGCCAGCAGCCAAGTGGACAGGGCTGGCTACACCTTC
13 | - | TRBJ2-3 | TRBV6-6 | - | CASGPPGTDTQYF | TGTGCCAGCGGCCCCCCGGGAACAGATACGCAGTATTTT
17 | - | TRBJ2-4 | TRBV7-2 | - | CASSLERQSLAKNIQYF | TGTGCCAGCAGCTTAGAAAGACAGAGTCTAGCCAAAAACATTCAGTACTTC
14 | TRBD1 | TRBJ1-3 | TRBV5-1 | - | CASSQGAEGNTIYF | TGCGCCAGCAGCCAGGGGGCTGAGGGAAACACCATATATTTT
17 | - | TRBJ2-1 | TRBV11-3 | - | CASSPPRSTGMDNEQFF | TGTGCCAGCAGCCCCCCCCGGAGTACAGGGATGGATAATGAGCAGTTCTTC
13 | TRBD1 | TRBJ1-1 | TRBV10-3 | - | CAIKDRGNTEAFF | TGTGCCATCAAGGACAGGGGGAACACTGAAGCTTTCTTT
14 | TRBD1 | TRBJ2-1 | TRBV3-1/TRBV3-2 | - | CASSRQGASNEQFF | TGTGCCAGCAGCCGCCAGGGGGCATCAAATGAGCAGTTCTTC
15 | TRBD1 | TRBJ1-6 | TRBV28 | - | CASSPSTGLNSPLHF | TGTGCCAGCAGTCCCTCGACAGGGCTCAATTCACCCCTCCACTTT
15 | TRBD2 | TRBJ2-3 | TRBV5-1 | - | CASSLAGTITDTQYF | TGCGCCAGCAGCTTGGCCGGGACTATCACAGATACGCAGTATTTT
19 | TRBD2 | TRBJ2-3 | TRBV9 | - | CASSPSGTSGAPTGDTQYF | TGTGCCAGCAGCCCCTCTGGGACTAGCGGGGCCCCAACAGGAGATACGCAGTATTTT
14 | - | TRBJ1-6 | TRBV10-1 | - | CASYIVQGNSPLHF | TGCGCCAGCTACATTGTCCAGGGTAATTCACCCCTCCACTTT
12 | - | TRBJ1-2 | TRBV19 | - | CASRRGDYGYTF | TGTGCCAGTAGAAGAGGAGACTATGGCTACACCTTC
14 | TRBD1 | TRBJ1-1 | TRBV6-5 | - | CASSYDRGRREAFF | TGTGCCAGCAGTTATGACAGGGGGCGCAGAGAAGCTTTCTTT
15 | - | TRBJ1-5 | TRBV2 | - | CASSGERAFNQPQHF | TGTGCCAGCAGCGGCGAGCGGGCGTTCAATCAGCCCCAGCATTTT
15 | - | TRBJ2-2 | TRBV7-7 | - | CASSLTGFGNGELFF | TGTGCCAGCAGCTTAACAGGGTTCGGAAACGGGGAGCTGTTTTTT
14 | - | TRBJ2-2 | TRBV3-1/TRBV3-2 | - | CASSPAGVTGELFF | TGTGCCAGCAGCCCCGCAGGGGTAACCGGGGAGCTGTTTTTT
14 | TRBD1 | TRBJ1-2 | TRBV6-5 | once | CATTGGRLSNGYTF | TGTGCCACCACAGGGGGCAGACTCTCTAATGGCTACACCTTC
18 | TRBD2 | TRBJ2-1 | TRBV19 | few | CASSILAGGRSSYNEQFF | TGTGCCAGTAGTATACTAGCGGGGGGTCGAAGCTCCTACAATGAGCAGTTCTTC
14 | - | TRBJ1-3 | TRBV7-6 | - | CASSSGTLRNTIYF | TGTGCCAGCAGCTCCGGGACATTGCGAAACACCATATATTTT
14 | TRBD1 | TRBJ2-7 | TRBV3-1/TRBV3-2 | - | CASSQIGTGNEQYF | TGTGCCAGCAGCCAGATCGGGACAGGGAACGAGCAGTACTTC
17 | - | TRBJ2-6 | TRBV5-8 | - | CASSFWQGFSGANVLTF | TGTGCCAGCAGCTTTTGGCAGGGCTTCTCTGGGGCCAACGTCCTGACTTTC
16 | TRBD1 | TRBJ1-3 | TRBV27 | - | CASRGRQGGSGNTIYF | TGTGCCAGCAGAGGCCGACAGGGCGGATCTGGAAACACCATATATTTT
14 | - | TRBJ1-4 | TRBV18 | - | CASSPVVAGEKLFF | TGTGCCAGCTCACCAGTAGTTGCCGGGGAAAAACTGTTTTTT
13 | - | TRBJ1-2 | TRBV10-2 | - | CASSEVTGQGYTF | TGCGCCAGCAGTGAGGTAACAGGGCAAGGCTACACCTTC
16 | - | TRBJ1-3 | TRBV4-2 | few | CASSQDHVRAGNTIYF | TGTGCCAGCAGCCAAGATCATGTCAGGGCTGGAAACACCATATATTTT
15 | TRBD2 | TRBJ2-7 | TRBV9 | - | CASSLTSGGVGEQYF | TGTGCCAGCAGCCTAACTAGCGGGGGGGTTGGCGAGCAGTACTTC
15 | TRBD1 | TRBJ2-7 | TRBV28 | - | CASSRSGTAAYEQYF | TGTGCCAGCAGCCGCTCCGGGACAGCCGCCTACGAGCAGTACTTC
17 | TRBD2 | TRBJ2-2 | TRBV11-2 | - | CASSARVAGRGTGELFF | TGTGCCAGCAGCGCGAGGGTAGCGGGGAGGGGCACCGGGGAGCTGTTTTTT
13 | TRBD1 | TRBJ1-2 | TRBV28 | - | CASTAGGIGGYTF | TGTGCCAGCACCGCAGGGGGCATCGGTGGCTACACCTTC
16 | - | TRBJ1-2 | TRBV7-8 | - | CASSSGWGKTNYGYTF | TGTGCCAGCAGCTCAGGGTGGGGCAAGACTAACTATGGCTACACCTTC
13 | TRBD1 | TRBJ1-1 | TRBV7-3 | - | CASSLQQGTEAFF | TGTGCCAGCAGCTTACAACAGGGGACTGAAGCTTTCTTT
13 | - | TRBJ1-2 | TRBV28 | - | CASRPDGLYGYTF | TGTGCCAGCAGACCGGACGGACTCTATGGCTACACCTTC
13 | - | TRBJ2-3 | TRBV19 | - | CASGTFMTDTQYF | TGTGCCAGTGGGACATTTATGACAGATACGCAGTATTTT
20 | TRBD1 | TRBJ2-2 | TRBV14 | - | CASSQPRGRQGALNTGELFF | TGTGCCAGCAGCCAACCGAGGGGACGACAGGGGGCGTTGAACACCGGGGAGCTGTTTTTT
16 | TRBD1 | TRBJ2-2 | TRBV3-1/TRBV3-2 | - | CASSQLRTGNTGELFF | TGTGCCAGCAGCCAACTACGGACAGGGAACACCGGGGAGCTGTTTTTT
16 | TRBD1 | TRBJ2-1 | TRBV6-4 | - | CASSDYRDRGPNEQFF | TGTGCCAGCAGTGATTACCGGGACAGGGGGCCCAATGAGCAGTTCTTC
12 | - | TRBJ2-7 | TRBV29-1 | - | CSVGRIPYEQYF | TGCAGCGTAGGCAGGATCCCCTACGAGCAGTACTTC
14 | TRBD1 | TRBJ2-7 | TRBV6-6 | once | CASAKRQGAYEQYF | TGTGCCAGCGCGAAAAGACAGGGGGCGTACGAGCAGTACTTC
15 | - | TRBJ2-6 | TRBV30 | - | CAWSLGGGAFNVLTF | TGTGCCTGGAGTCTCGGTGGAGGGGCGTTCAACGTCCTGACTTTC
16 | TRBD1 | TRBJ2-3 | TRBV5-1 | - | CASSLDSGGSTDTQYF | TGCGCCAGCAGCTTGGACTCAGGGGGAAGCACAGATACGCAGTATTTT
15 | - | TRBJ1-1 | TRBV3-1/TRBV3-2 | - | CASSYLTGTNTEAFF | TGTGCCAGCAGCTATTTGACAGGAACTAACACTGAAGCTTTCTTT
16 | - | TRBJ1-6 | TRBV15 | once | CATSRDLVRYNSPLHF | TGTGCCACCAGCAGAGATCTGGTGAGGTATAATTCACCCCTCCACTTT
16 | TRBD2 | TRBJ2-4 | TRBV2 | - | CASSEWAGGPKNIQYF | TGTGCCAGCAGTGAGTGGGCGGGGGGACCCAAAAACATTCAGTACTTC
16 | TRBD1 | TRBJ1-5 | TRBV2 | - | CASSGGTGGAGQPQHF | TGTGCCAGCAGTGGGGGAACAGGGGGCGCGGGACAGCCCCAGCATTTT
15 | TRBD2 | TRBJ2-1 | TRBV11-2 | - | CASSLLAVTAIEQFF | TGTGCCAGCAGCCTACTAGCGGTTACTGCAATAGAGCAGTTCTTC
14 | - | TRBJ2-7 | TRBV5-8 | - | CASSPRRSSYEQYF | TGTGCCAGCAGCCCGAGGAGGAGCTCCTACGAGCAGTACTTC
15 | - | TRBJ1-2 | TRBV19 | - | CASSMGALGASGYTF | TGTGCCAGTAGTATGGGGGCTCTCGGGGCGAGTGGCTACACCTTC
17 | TRBD1 | TRBJ1-2 | TRBV4-2 | few | CASSRNRDRTSNYGYTF | TGTGCCAGCAGCCGTAACCGGGACAGAACCTCGAACTATGGCTACACCTTC
15 | - | TRBJ1-2 | TRBV18 | - | CASSPESVLDYGYTF | TGTGCCAGCTCACCCGAGAGCGTTCTAGACTATGGCTACACCTTC